The 26 T cell receptor beta chains given below trace back to one sample, sequenced in a study of response to subunit inactivated influenza vaccine. TCRdb reprocessed the RT-PCR reads with MiXCR, giving one entry per CDR3 protein. The table lists about 240,000 distinct CDR3 sequences, 9.5% to 15% of them singletons, with 7.8% in the top ten. Specimen: non-naive T cells sorted from PBMCs, collected around two weeks before vaccination. All receptors derive from a man over 45 who received an inactivated influenza vaccine.

This chain uses TRBV2 with TRBJ2-3; TRBD1 might be the D (5 bases). Trimming took off 6 bases at V and 8 bases at J, with 18 bases between the two ends. This CDR3 region has 14 residues. The V gene's germline CDR1 is SNHLY and CDR2 FYNNEI. CDR3 sequence (DNA): TGTGCCAGCAGGACTCAAGACAGCGCGAGTACGCAGTATTTT. Translating it yields CASRTQDSASTQYF.

This clonotype came up many times. The chain combines TRBV28 with TRBJ2-2; D might be TRBD2 (5 bases). This CDR3 is 17 amino acids long. V was clipped by 5 bases and J by 1 base, with 17 bases between them. In germline, CDR1 is MDHEN, CDR2 SYDVKM. CDR3 protein: CASSPPTGWGNTGELFF. As DNA, the CDR3 is TGTGCCAGCAGTCCCCCGACGGGATGGGGGAACACCGGGGAGCTGTTTTTT.

This sequence joins TRBV6-1 and TRBJ2-7; TRBD1 aligns across 7 bases. The CDR3 is made up of 15 amino acids. Germline V gives CDR1 MNHNS, CDR2 SASEGT. V shed 1 base, J shed 0 bases, and the junction held 3 bases outside the gene matches. In nucleotides, the CDR3 is TGTGCCAGCAGTGAAGAGGGGGCCTACTCCTACGAGCAGTACTTC. Amino acid sequence: CASSEEGAYSYEQYF.

This clonotype has a count of ten or more. V gene TRBV2 combines with J gene TRBJ2-7; maybe TRBD2 (6 bases). The CDR3 has 15 amino acids. Germline V gene data show CDR1 as SNHLY and CDR2 as FYNNEI. With 7 bases removed from V and 3 bases from J, the gap between germline ends came to 19 bases. The CDR3 DNA sequence: TGTGCCAGCATGGCGGGAAGCGAACTAGTCTACGAGCAGTACTTC. Translating it yields CASMAGSELVYEQYF. Variable domain in full (rest from reference TRBV2 and TRBJ2-7): EPEVTQTPSHQVTQMGQEVILRCVPISNHLYFYWYRQILGQKVEFLVSFYNNEISEKSEIFDDQFSVERPDGSNFTLKIRSTKLEDSAMYFCASMAGSELVYEQYFGPGTRLTVT.

The chain links TRBV20-1 to TRBJ2-7; D is tentatively TRBD1 or TRBD2 (6 bases each). CDR3 size: 14 residues. Trimming stripped 6 bases from V and 0 bases from J, with 15 bases between. Germline V lookup: CDR1 DFQATT, CDR2 SNEGSKA (reference sequence). CDR3 DNA sequence: TGCAGTGCGGAGGGGGGAGAGAGCTCCTACGAGCAGTACTTC. Its translation is CSAEGGESSYEQYF.

The chain is built from TRBV9 and TRBJ1-3, with TRBD1 matching over 7 bases. The trim removed 0 bases at V and 0 bases at J, leaving 0 bases unmatched. CDR3 size: 15 residues. Germline CDR1 SGDLS, CDR2 YYNGEE. The CDR3 DNA reads TGTGCCAGCAGCGTAGAGGGGGCCTCTGGAAACACCATATATTTT. This codes for CASSVEGASGNTIYF.

The rearrangement links TRBV7-9 to TRBJ1-1, with a tentative D call TRBD1 (5 bases). V lost 11 bases to trimming and J lost 3 bases, with 16 bases between them. This CDR3 is 13 amino acids long. CDR1 and CDR2 from the germline V gene are SEHNR and FQNEAQ (reference sequence). CDR3 bases: TGTGCCGGAATGGGGGAATCATACACTGAAGCTTTCTTT. Translation gives CAGMGESYTEAFF.

This clonotype was picked up many times. The V and J genes are TRBV2 and TRBJ2-1, with 7 bases identical to TRBD2. The CDR3 is made up of 16 amino acids. Germline V lookup: CDR1 SNHLY, CDR2 FYNNEI. J gave up 2 bases and V 6 bases, and 10 bases lay outside the gene matches. The CDR3 reads CASRPLASGPYNEQFF. The CDR3 DNA reads TGTGCCAGCAGACCCCTTGCTAGCGGACCCTACAATGAGCAGTTCTTC.

This clonotype has ten or more counts. The CDR3 DNA is TGCGCCAGCAGACCAGGACAGGGTACTGAAAAACTGTTTTTT. The encoded protein is CASRPGQGTEKLFF. The V and J genes are TRBV5-1 and TRBJ1-4, with TRBD1 identical over 8 bases. Germline CDR1 reads SGHRS; CDR2 reads YFSETQ. The V and J ends lost 5 bases and 7 bases, in that order; junction bases with no gene match: 7. The CDR3 covers 14 residues.

This clonotype has only a few counts. The gene calls are TRBV6-1 and TRBJ2-2; D is possibly TRBD1 (5 bases). This CDR3 region has 15 residues. V lost 2 bases and J lost 5, with 12 bases in between. Germline values: CDR1 MNHNS, CDR2 SASEGT. CDR3: CASSELGPWTGELFF. The CDR3 DNA sequence: TGTGCCAGCAGTGAACTGGGGCCTTGGACCGGGGAGCTGTTTTTT.

At least ten counts were recorded for this clonotype. V and J are TRBV12-3 or TRBV12-4 and TRBJ2-1, with D perhaps TRBD2 (5 bases). This CDR3 is built from 15 residues. Trimming left V 6 bases short and J 0 bases short, with 12 bases between. The CDR3 reads CASSQSGSSYNEQFF. The CDR3 DNA is TGTGCCAGCAGCCAAAGCGGAAGCTCCTACAATGAGCAGTTCTTC.

This clonotype was counted many times. The chain uses TRBV25-1 and TRBJ2-3; tentatively, D is TRBD2 (5 bases). The V end lost 5 bases, the J end lost 6 bases, and 21 bases lay between the germline ends. The germline gives CDR1 MGHDK, CDR2 SYGVNS. The CDR3 is made up of 16 amino acids. The CDR3 loop is CASSMKGGSQSDTQYF. CDR3 nucleotides: TGTGCCAGCAGTATGAAAGGAGGCAGTCAGTCGGATACGCAGTATTTT.

Only a few counts were recorded for this clonotype. The V gene is TRBV6-2 or TRBV6-3, the J gene TRBJ2-7; D could derive from TRBD1 or TRBD2 (5 bases each). Per germline, CDR1 MNHEY and CDR2 SVGEGT. V gave up 5 bases and J gave up 3 bases, with 20 bases separating them. This CDR3 comprises 16 residues. CDR3 region: CASSDRGMGRDYEQYF. The CDR3 DNA follows: TGTGCCAGCAGTGACCGGGGTATGGGACGGGACTACGAGCAGTACTTC.

A few counts support this clonotype. This chain links TRBV12-3 or TRBV12-4 with TRBJ1-5; D call uncertain. The CDR3 sequence is 12 residues long. V lost 2 bases, J lost 11 bases, and 10 bases lay in between. The CDR3 bases are TGTGCCAGCAGTTTACGCCCCGAGGCCCAGCATTTT. This translates into CASSLRPEAQHF.

The chain uses TRBV20-1 and TRBJ1-6; D call uncertain. The CDR3 contains 14 residues. V lost 0 bases and J 9 bases, leaving 12 bases between the germline ends. Germline V gives CDR1 DFQATT, CDR2 SNEGSKA (reference sequence). As DNA, the CDR3 is TGCAGTGCTAGAGATCGATACTCGGGTTCACCCCTCCACTTT. It codes for CSARDRYSGSPLHF.

This clonotype was counted many times. CDR3 amino acids: CASSSSSGGGETQYF. CDR3 in DNA: TGTGCCAGCAGCTCATCTAGCGGGGGTGGAGAGACCCAGTACTTC. The chain employs TRBV11-3 and TRBJ2-5, with 10 bases that match TRBD2. Germline CDR1 and CDR2: SGHNT and YENEEA. Trimming removed 4 bases from V and 4 bases from J; junction bases left unmatched: 6. The CDR3 loop spans 15 amino acids.

This clonotype has only a few counts. The CDR3 coding sequence is TGTGCCACCAGCATCGGGACAGGCAATCAGCCCCAGCATTTT. This gives the protein CATSIGTGNQPQHF. This sequence joins TRBV15 and TRBJ1-5; 7 bases line up with TRBD1. The CDR3 extends over 14 amino acids. Germline V gene data show CDR1 as LNHNV and CDR2 as YYDKDF (reference sequence). Losses at the gene ends were 4 bases for V and 2 bases for J; bases not matched to a gene: 2.

This clonotype occurred many times. The chain joins TRBV7-9 to TRBJ2-4; TRBD1 matches at 7 bases. The CDR3 is 11 amino acids. The ends lost 6 bases at V and 13 bases at J; junction bases unmatched: 6. The germline V gene encodes CDR1 SEHNR and CDR2 FQNEAQ (reference sequence). CDR3 protein: CASSMGQKQYF. The CDR3 DNA reads as TGTGCCAGCAGTATGGGACAGAAGCAGTACTTC.

This clonotype has at least ten counts. The chain carries TRBV5-6 and TRBJ2-7; perhaps TRBD1 as D (6 bases). Trimming left V 2 bases short and J 2 bases short, with 8 bases between. This CDR3 has 13 residues. Germline loops: CDR1 SGHDT, CDR2 YYEEEE. The CDR3, as DNA: TGTGCCAGCAGCTTAGGGGGACCCTACGAGCAGTACTTC. Translation: CASSLGGPYEQYF.

In this sample, this clonotype turned up many times. The chain is built from TRBV6-5 and TRBJ2-3; 7 nucleotides match TRBD1. Germline CDR1 reads MNHEY; CDR2 reads SVGAGI. This CDR3 region has 15 residues. V trimming: 4 bases; J trimming: 1 base; junction bases outside the gene matches: 5. CDR3 sequence: CASSSTGTGTDTQYF. The CDR3 nucleotides are TGTGCCAGCAGTTCAACCGGGACAGGCACAGATACGCAGTATTTT.

This clonotype was detected many times. The J gene is TRBJ2-2, the V gene TRBV7-2; 7 bases align to TRBD1. The germline V gene has CDR1 SGHTA and CDR2 FQGNSA. The V gene end was trimmed by 5 bases and the J gene end by 0 bases; junction bases not matched to a gene: 6. The CDR3 length is 16 residues. CDR3 loop: CASSRRQGANTGELFF. The CDR3 DNA reads as TGTGCCAGCAGCCGAAGACAGGGCGCGAACACCGGGGAGCTGTTTTTT.

V gene TRBV28 combines with J gene TRBJ1-4, with 7 bases identical to TRBD1. CDR3 length: 16 amino acids. From germline, CDR1 is MDHEN and CDR2 SYDVKM. With V trimmed by 4 bases and J by 4 bases, 9 bases remained unmatched. Written as DNA, the CDR3 is TGTGCCAGCAGTTCCGGCGGGCAGGGGGTTAATGAAAAACTGTTTTTT. Translating it yields CASSSGGQGVNEKLFF.

This clonotype was observed a few times. This chain's CDR3 is CASSGISTNEKLFF. In nucleotides, the CDR3 is TGTGCCAGCAGTGGAATCTCAACTAATGAAAAACTGTTTTTT. The rearrangement links TRBV6-1 to TRBJ1-4; no clear D. From germline, CDR1 is MNHNS and CDR2 SASEGT. The V gene lost 4 bases and the J gene lost 0 bases, with 6 bases spanning the gap. The CDR3 covers 14 residues.

This clonotype was seen more than once but under ten times. The chain couples TRBV12-3 or TRBV12-4 to TRBJ2-5; weak D call: TRBD1 (6 bases). This CDR3 has 13 residues. The V end lost 8 bases, the J end lost 4 bases, and 14 bases lay between the germline ends. The CDR3 DNA is TGTGCCAGCGGACCGACAGGAGGAGAGACCCAGTACTTC. It encodes CASGPTGGETQYF.

The rearrangement uses TRBV12-3 or TRBV12-4 and TRBJ1-6, with D possibly matching TRBD1 (5 bases). The V gene lost 5 bases and the J gene lost 10 bases, with 15 bases spanning the gap. The CDR3 runs to 14 residues. The CDR3 here is CASSPPGSGSPLHF. The CDR3 DNA is TGTGCCAGCAGTCCCCCAGGGTCTGGGTCACCCCTCCACTTT.

The gene calls are TRBV12-3 or TRBV12-4 and TRBJ2-5; possible D gene TRBD2, 6 bases. The CDR3 covers 13 residues. The germline V and J ends were trimmed by 6 bases and 3 bases, with 11 bases remaining between them. The CDR3 is CASSRWTKETQYF. The CDR3 DNA reads TGTGCCAGCAGCCGATGGACTAAAGAGACCCAGTACTTC.